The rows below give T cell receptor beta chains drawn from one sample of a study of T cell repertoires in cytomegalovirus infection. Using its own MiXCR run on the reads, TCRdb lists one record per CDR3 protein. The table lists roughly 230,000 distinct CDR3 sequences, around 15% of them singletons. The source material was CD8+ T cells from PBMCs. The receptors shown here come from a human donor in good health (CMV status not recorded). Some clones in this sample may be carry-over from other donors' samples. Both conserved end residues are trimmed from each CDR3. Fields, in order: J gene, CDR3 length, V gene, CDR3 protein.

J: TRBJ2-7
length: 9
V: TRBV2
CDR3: ASSGFYEQY

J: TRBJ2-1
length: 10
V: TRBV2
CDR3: ASSDWGNEQF

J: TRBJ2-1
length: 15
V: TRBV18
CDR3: ASSRSDRSLSYNEQF

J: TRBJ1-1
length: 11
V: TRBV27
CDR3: ASSFGREAEAF

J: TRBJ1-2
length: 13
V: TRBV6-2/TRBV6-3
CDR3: ASSSYRGTNYGYT

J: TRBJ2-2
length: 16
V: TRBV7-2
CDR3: ASSLVFGTSGPTGELF

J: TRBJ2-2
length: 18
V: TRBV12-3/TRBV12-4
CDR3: ASSFSLAGGRDSNTGELF

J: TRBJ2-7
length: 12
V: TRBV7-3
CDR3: ASSLTGQTHEQY

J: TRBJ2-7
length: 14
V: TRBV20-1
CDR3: SARDLGEGRLYEQY

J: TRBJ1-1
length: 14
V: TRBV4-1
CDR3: ASSHAPGQLNTEAF

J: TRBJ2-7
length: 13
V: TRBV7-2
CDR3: ASSSDRVSSYEQY

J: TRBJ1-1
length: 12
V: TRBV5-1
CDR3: ASSLEWNWTEAF

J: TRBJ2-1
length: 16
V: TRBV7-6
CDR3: ASSPRAGAGGHGNEQF

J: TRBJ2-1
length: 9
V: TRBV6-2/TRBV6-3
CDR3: ASSTTPKQF

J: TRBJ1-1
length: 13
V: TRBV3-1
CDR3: ASSHAQGVPTEAF

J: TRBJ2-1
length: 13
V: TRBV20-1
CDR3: SARELAGWGNEQF

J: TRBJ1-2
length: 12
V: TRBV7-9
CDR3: ASSNGQVNYGYT

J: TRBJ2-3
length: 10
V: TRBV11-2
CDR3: ASSPSTDTQY

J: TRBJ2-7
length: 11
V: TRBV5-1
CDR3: ASSTRTGDEQY

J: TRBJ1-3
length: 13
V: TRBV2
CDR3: ATPTGTSSGNTIY

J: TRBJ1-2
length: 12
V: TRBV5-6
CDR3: ASTLGAINYGYT

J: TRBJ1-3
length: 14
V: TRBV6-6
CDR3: ASSYSTGASGNTIY

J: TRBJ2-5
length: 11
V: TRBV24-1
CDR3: ATSDPTQETQY

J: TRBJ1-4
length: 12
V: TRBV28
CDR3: ASGFWGGGEKLF

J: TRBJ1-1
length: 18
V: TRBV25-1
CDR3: ASSEYFGDRSTAPGTEAF

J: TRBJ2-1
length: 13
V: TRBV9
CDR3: ASSEGAQVYNEQF

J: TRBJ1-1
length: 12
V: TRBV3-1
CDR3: ASSHIGRGTEAF

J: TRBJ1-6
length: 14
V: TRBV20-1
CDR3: SARGGQEGWNSPLH

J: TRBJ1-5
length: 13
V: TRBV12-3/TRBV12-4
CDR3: ASSFGTGVGQPQH

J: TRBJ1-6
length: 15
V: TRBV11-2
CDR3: ASSLGVWKGRGSPLH

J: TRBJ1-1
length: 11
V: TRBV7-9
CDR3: ASSGTGIPEAF

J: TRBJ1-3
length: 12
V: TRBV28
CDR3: ASSFLQVGNTIY

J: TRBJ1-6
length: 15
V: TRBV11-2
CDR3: ASSTGPRALYNSPLH

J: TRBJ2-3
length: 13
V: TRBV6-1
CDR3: ASSYGDRVFDTQY

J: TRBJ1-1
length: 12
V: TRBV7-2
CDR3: ASSTRGSYTEAF

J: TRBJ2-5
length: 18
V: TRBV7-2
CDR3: ASSAYWSSGGARGQETQY

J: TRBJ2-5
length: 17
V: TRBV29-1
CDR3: SVEDLDGLGPYYQETQY

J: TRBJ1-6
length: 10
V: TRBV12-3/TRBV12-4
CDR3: ASSQGRPALH

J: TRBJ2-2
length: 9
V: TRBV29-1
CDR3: SALVAGELF

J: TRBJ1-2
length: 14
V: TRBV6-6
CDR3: ASSYPRPTGAYGYT

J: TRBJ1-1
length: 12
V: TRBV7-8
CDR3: ASSLWDIRTEAF

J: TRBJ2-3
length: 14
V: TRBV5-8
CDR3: ASSSGQGWSTDTQY

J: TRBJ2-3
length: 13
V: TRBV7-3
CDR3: ASSLNLGADGTQY

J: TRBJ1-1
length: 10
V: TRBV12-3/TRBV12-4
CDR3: ASSLPGSEAF

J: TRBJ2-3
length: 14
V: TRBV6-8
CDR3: ASSYGPSGGADTQY

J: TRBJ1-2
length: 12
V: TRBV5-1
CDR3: ASSPTGNFYGYT

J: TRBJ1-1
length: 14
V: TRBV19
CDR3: ASSTQLRYRGTEAF

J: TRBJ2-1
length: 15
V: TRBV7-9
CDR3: ASSLAETEESYNEQF

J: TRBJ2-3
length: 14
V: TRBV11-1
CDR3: ASSLVARRGTDTQY

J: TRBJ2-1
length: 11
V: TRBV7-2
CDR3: ASSLGGGVEQF

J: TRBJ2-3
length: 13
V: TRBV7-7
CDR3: ASSLHIGVGDTQY